The 26 T cell receptor beta chains in this list originate from one sample, sequenced in a study of T cell responses to AZD1222 COVID-19 vaccine. Measured with immunoSEQ multiplex PCR; TCRdb has only the in-frame clones, and not every one. There are over 130,000 clones in the sample, with 2.2% held by the top ten. The sample consisted of peripheral blood. The receptors originated from an adult in good health.

J is TRBJ1-1 and V is TRBV9; 10 positions match TRBD1. The CDR3 is 16 residues long. Germline CDR1 and CDR2: SGDLS and YYNGEE. The J segment lost 3 bases and the V segment lost 4 bases, leaving 9 bases of the junction unmatched. The CDR3 region has the DNA TGTGCCAGCAGCCCCGGGACAGGGGTTCTGTACACTGAAGCTTTCTTT. This codes for CASSPGTGVLYTEAFF.

The chain joins TRBV9 to TRBJ2-3; TRBD2 might be the D (5 bases). V gave up 3 bases and J gave up 6 bases, with 14 bases separating them. Per germline, CDR1 SGDLS and CDR2 YYNGEE. The CDR3 sequence is 14 residues long. Written as DNA, the CDR3 is TGTGCCAGCAGCGGGTCGCCGGGGTGGGATACGCAGTATTTT. As protein: CASSGSPGWDTQYF.

The J gene is TRBJ1-2, the V gene TRBV2, with 9 bases lining up with TRBD1. Germline V gives CDR1 SNHLY, CDR2 FYNNEI. The CDR3 runs 16 residues. The ends lost 1 base at V and 5 bases at J; junction bases unmatched: 8. In DNA form, the CDR3 reads TGTGCCAGCAGTGAAGGGACAGGGGAAGTTGGGTATGGCTACACCTTC. Its translation is CASSEGTGEVGYGYTF.

The V gene is TRBV4-3, the J gene TRBJ1-4; 9 bases line up with TRBD1. V gave up 1 base and J gave up 8 bases; unmatched junction bases: 5. Germline V CDR1 and CDR2: LGHNA, YSLEER. The CDR3 is made up of 15 amino acids. Here the CDR3 reads CASSQADRGGEKLFF. The CDR3 nucleotides read TGCGCCAGCAGCCAAGCGGACAGGGGAGGCGAAAAACTGTTTTTT.

J is TRBJ1-1 and V is TRBV7-9, with TRBD1 as a possible D gene (6 bases). The CDR3 is 15 amino acids. The ends were cut back, 5 bases at V and 0 bases at J, with 13 bases in the middle. Germline CDR1 and CDR2: SEHNR and FQNEAQ (reference sequence). The DNA for the CDR3 is TGTGCCAGCAGCCCTAGTCAGGGGATGAACACTGAAGCTTTCTTT. Translating it yields CASSPSQGMNTEAFF.

The genes are TRBV6-5 and TRBJ1-1; D uncertain. The V gene lost 0 bases and the J gene lost 2 bases, with 13 bases spanning the gap. Germline V gives CDR1 MNHEY, CDR2 SVGAGI. The CDR3 contains 16 residues. Written as DNA, the CDR3 is TGTGCCAGCAGTTACTCGACCGGGAGGACTAACACTGAAGCTTTCTTT. This codes for CASSYSTGRTNTEAFF.

The chain combines TRBV18 with TRBJ1-2; D may be TRBD1 (5 bases). This CDR3 region has 14 residues. Looked up from germline, CDR1 is KGHSH and CDR2 is LQKENI. V dropped 9 bases and J dropped 2 bases, with 16 bases sitting between them. The CDR3 loop reads CASSGDLANYGYTF. As DNA, the CDR3 is TGTGCCAGTTCCGGGGACCTGGCCAACTATGGCTACACCTTC.

CDR3 amino acids: CASSPIVNTEAFF. In DNA, the CDR3 is TGCGCCAGCAGCCCGATCGTGAACACTGAAGCTTTCTTT. This chain links TRBV5-1 with TRBJ1-1; D ambiguous. The V gene lost 4 bases and the J gene lost 0 bases, with 7 bases spanning the gap. The germline V gene encodes CDR1 SGHRS and CDR2 YFSETQ. The CDR3 runs to 13 residues.

This chain uses TRBV30 with TRBJ1-5; the D is unclear. The V gene lost 5 bases and the J gene lost 2 bases, with 10 bases spanning the gap. Germline V gene data show CDR1 as GTSNPN and CDR2 as SVGIG (reference sequence). CDR3 length: 13 amino acids. CDR3 bases: TGTGCCTGGGCGAAGAGGGGCAATCAGCCCCAGCATTTT. Its translation is CAWAKRGNQPQHF.

V usage is TRBV6-5 and J usage is TRBJ2-1; TRBD2 aligns across 13 bases. CDR1 and CDR2 from the germline V gene are MNHEY and SVGAGI. CDR3 length equals 15 residues. V lost 2 bases and J lost 8; bases outside the gene matches: 3. The CDR3 here is CASSYLGTSGDEQFF. CDR3 coding DNA: TGTGCCAGCAGTTACCTAGGGACTAGCGGGGATGAGCAGTTCTTC.

The chain combines TRBV7-2 with TRBJ1-1; D is perhaps TRBD1 (6 bases). Germline V gene data show CDR1 as SGHTA and CDR2 as FQGNSA. The CDR3 loop spans 13 amino acids. Trimming pared 5 bases from V and 8 bases from J, leaving 15 bases between. CDR3 sequence reads: CASSPLVQGEAFF. The CDR3 bases are TGTGCCAGCAGCCCACTAGTACAGGGAGAAGCTTTCTTT.

The chain couples TRBV16 to TRBJ2-7; tentatively, D is TRBD1 (5 bases). Trimming left V 2 bases short and J 6 bases short, with 11 bases between. CDR1 and CDR2 from the germline V gene are KGHSY and FQNENV. CDR3 length equals 13 residues. The CDR3 region has the DNA TGTGCCAGCAGCCAACCGACCAGGGTCGAGCAGTACTTC. It codes for CASSQPTRVEQYF.

This chain links TRBV9 with TRBJ1-5, with TRBD1 as a possible D gene (5 bases). The CDR3 length is 12 residues. Germline values: CDR1 SGDLS, CDR2 YYNGEE. V was clipped by 7 bases and J by 4 bases, with 9 bases between them. The DNA of the CDR3 is TGTGCCAGCGGGACGGGGAATCAGCCCCAGCATTTT. This translates into CASGTGNQPQHF. Full variable domain (rest looked up from reference TRBV9 and TRBJ1-5): DSGVTQTPKHLITATGQRVTLRCSPRSGDLSVYWYQQSLDQGLQFLIQYYNGEERAKGNILERFSAQQFPDLHSELNLSSLELGDSALYFCASGTGNQPQHFGDGTRLSIL.

This chain links TRBV19 with TRBJ2-7; D is uncertain. The germline gives CDR1 LNHDA, CDR2 SQIVND (reference sequence). Trimming cost V 4 bases and J 2 bases, with 6 bases left between them. This CDR3 contains 12 residues. CDR3 sequence (DNA): TGTGCCAGTAGTACCGGAACCTACGAGCAGTACTTC. This encodes CASSTGTYEQYF.

This chain joins TRBV7-2 and TRBJ1-6; 8 bases agree with TRBD1. Germline assignment: CDR1 SGHTA and CDR2 FQGNSA. The CDR3 has 15 residues. Trimming removed 4 bases from V and 3 bases from J; junction bases left unmatched: 2. CDR3 residues: CASSSDRGYNSPLHF. The CDR3 DNA sequence: TGTGCCAGCAGCTCTGACAGGGGCTATAATTCACCCCTCCACTTT.

V and J are TRBV7-2 and TRBJ1-1; D is uncertain. The CDR3 runs 14 residues. Trimming pared 0 bases from V and 2 bases from J, leaving 7 bases between. Looked up from germline, CDR1 is SGHTA and CDR2 is FQGNSA. The CDR3 DNA is TGTGCCAGCAGCTTAGCGTTGTCAAACACTGAAGCTTTCTTT. This codes for CASSLALSNTEAFF.

The rearrangement joins TRBV6-5 to TRBJ1-1; 7 nucleotides agree with TRBD1. CDR1 and CDR2 from the germline V gene are MNHEY and SVGAGI. This CDR3 comprises 15 residues. V lost 6 bases and J lost 0; bases outside the gene matches: 7. Here the CDR3 DNA reads TGTGCCAGCAGGGACGAGGGGGCAATGAACACTGAAGCTTTCTTT. Its protein is CASRDEGAMNTEAFF.

V and J are TRBV18 and TRBJ1-2; D gene ambiguous. The CDR3 is 15 amino acids. V was clipped by 3 bases and J by 2 bases, with 13 bases between them. Per germline, CDR1 KGHSH and CDR2 LQKENI. As DNA, the CDR3 is TGTGCCAGCTCACCCGCCGCCAGAGGGAACTATGGCTACACCTTC. Its translation: CASSPAARGNYGYTF.

The gene calls are TRBV5-1 and TRBJ1-1, with TRBD1 as a possible D gene (6 bases). The CDR3 is made up of 16 amino acids. The germline CDR1 and CDR2 sequences are SGHRS and YFSETQ. Trimming left V 0 bases short and J 2 bases short, with 14 bases between. The CDR3 here is CASSLENRVGNTEAFF. The CDR3 coding sequence is TGCGCCAGCAGCTTGGAAAACAGGGTAGGAAACACTGAAGCTTTCTTT.

This chain uses TRBV6-2 or TRBV6-3 with TRBJ1-5, with 8 nucleotides matching TRBD1. The junction had 9 bases not matched to a gene; V was cut back by 5 bases and J by 6 bases. The germline CDR1 and CDR2 sequences are MNHEY and SVGEGT. This CDR3 is 15 amino acids long. The CDR3 DNA is TGTGCCAGCAGTCCGGCTACAGGGGGAGGTCAGCCCCAGCATTTT. Protein product: CASSPATGGGQPQHF.

This sequence joins TRBV14 and TRBJ1-6; no definite D call. Per the germline V gene, CDR1 is SGHDN and CDR2 is FVKESK. V was trimmed by 4 bases and J by 5 bases, leaving 12 bases between them. This CDR3 has 15 amino acids. The CDR3 nucleotides read TGTGCCAGCAGCCGCCAAAGGGTGGATAATTCACCCCTCCACTTT. Residues: CASSRQRVDNSPLHF.

The chain combines TRBV6-5 with TRBJ2-7, with D possibly called TRBD1 or TRBD2 (7 bases each). Trimming took 7 bases from V and 0 from J, leaving 16 bases between them. The CDR3 extends over 15 amino acids. Germline V gene sequence: CDR1 MNHEY, CDR2 SVGAGI. The CDR3 DNA sequence: TGTGCCAGCACAGGGGGAGGGAGATACTCCTACGAGCAGTACTTC. It yields the protein CASTGGGRYSYEQYF.

The chain recombines TRBV23-1 with TRBJ1-5, with D possibly TRBD1 on 6 matching bases. TRBV23-1 is reported as an ORF; its role is uncertain. V lost 2 bases and J lost 0, with 11 bases in between. The CDR3 is 16 residues long. CDR3 sequence (DNA): TGCGCCAGCAGTCAAAACACAGGGTATAGCAATCAGCCCCAGCATTTT. Protein: CASSQNTGYSNQPQHF.

V is TRBV11-2 and J is TRBJ2-2, with D perhaps matching TRBD1 or TRBD2 (5 bases each). V lost 2 bases and J 3 bases, leaving 16 bases between the germline ends. Germline CDR1 is SGHAT and CDR2 is FQNNGV. The CDR3 extends over 17 amino acids. CDR3 amino acids: CASSLFPGTQDTGELFF. The CDR3 DNA sequence: TGTGCCAGCAGCTTATTCCCCGGGACCCAAGACACCGGGGAGCTGTTTTTT.

The chain joins TRBV18 to TRBJ1-1, with D hard to call. The germline CDR1 and CDR2 sequences are KGHSH and LQKENI. CDR3 length: 15 residues. V was pared by 3 bases and J by 3 bases, with 14 bases between. The CDR3 spells CASSPVELRDTEAFF. The CDR3 region has the DNA TGTGCCAGCTCACCCGTGGAGTTGAGGGACACTGAAGCTTTCTTT.

The chain couples TRBV5-1 to TRBJ2-5, with TRBD1 as a possible D gene (5 bases). The CDR3 has 14 residues. V was clipped by 0 bases and J by 6 bases, with 12 bases between them. The germline gives CDR1 SGHRS, CDR2 YFSETQ. Here the CDR3 DNA reads TGCGCCAGCAGCTTGGGTCAGGGCACCAAGACCCAGTACTTC. It translates to CASSLGQGTKTQYF.